In this sample, the clone carrying this TCR beta chain turned up a few times. What it recognizes is unknown. These data originate in a study of cytomegalovirus exposure and HLA in healthy donors. General study findings and limits: Reportedly, HLA-A and HLA-B alleles of most subjects were accurately predicted from TCR beta. Later on, analysis showed that most CMV-associated TCR beta chains appeared to be HLA-restricted.

The donors comprised healthy bone marrow donors. PCR used 60 Vbeta primers and 13 Jbeta primers. Measured with immunoSEQ multiplex PCR; TCRdb has only the in-frame clones, and not every one. Of approximately 150,000 clones in the sample, under 70% were seen once. The germline CDR1 and CDR2 sequences are MNHNS and SASEGT. This CDR3 is 14 amino acids long. Trimming took 6 bases from V and 0 from J, leaving 11 bases between them. The genes are TRBV6-1 and TRBJ1-2; D ambiguous. The sequencing input was PBMCs. The TCR sequence derives from a woman aged 25 to 39 in good health and CMV-seropositive. CDR3 in amino acids: CASSRDIANYGYTF. The CDR3 nucleotides are TGTGCCAGCAGCCGCGACATAGCTAACTATGGCTACACCTTC.